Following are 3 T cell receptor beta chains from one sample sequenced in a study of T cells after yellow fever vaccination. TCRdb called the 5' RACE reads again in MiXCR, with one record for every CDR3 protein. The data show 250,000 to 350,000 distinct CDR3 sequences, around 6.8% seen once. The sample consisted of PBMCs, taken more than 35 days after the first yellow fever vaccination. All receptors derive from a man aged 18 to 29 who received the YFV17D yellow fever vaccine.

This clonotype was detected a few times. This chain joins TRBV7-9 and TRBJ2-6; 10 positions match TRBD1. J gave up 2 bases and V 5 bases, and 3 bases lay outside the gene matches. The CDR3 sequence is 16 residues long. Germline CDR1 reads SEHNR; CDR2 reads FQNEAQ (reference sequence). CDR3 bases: TGTGCCAGCAGCCGACAGGGGGCTCCTGGGGCCAACGTCCTGACTTTC. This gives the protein CASSRQGAPGANVLTF.

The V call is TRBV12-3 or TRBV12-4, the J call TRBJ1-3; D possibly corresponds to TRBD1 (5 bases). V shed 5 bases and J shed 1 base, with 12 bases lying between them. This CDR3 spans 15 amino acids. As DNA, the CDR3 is TGTGCCAGCAGTCTCCATCAGGGATCTGGAAACACCATATATTTT. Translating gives CASSLHQGSGNTIYF.

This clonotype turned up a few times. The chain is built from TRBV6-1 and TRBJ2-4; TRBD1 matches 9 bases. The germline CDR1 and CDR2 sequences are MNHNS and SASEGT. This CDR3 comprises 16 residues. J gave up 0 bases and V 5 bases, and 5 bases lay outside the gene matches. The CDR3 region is CASSPGQGKAKNIQYF. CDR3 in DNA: TGTGCCAGCAGTCCTGGACAGGGGAAAGCCAAAAACATTCAGTACTTC.